A selection of T cell receptor beta chains follows, all from one sample in a study of control samples from healthy donors and cancer patients. Profiled with immunoSEQ multiplex PCR; TCRdb holds only in-frame clones, not every one. This sample has 170,000 or so clones; nearly 90% occur once, and the top ten carry approximately 1.4%. Sequencing used blood. The receptor set was obtained from a woman in her forties or fifties in good health. CDR3s include the opening cysteine and the closing phenylalanine or tryptophan. D genes are given only for firm matches. Clone size is not always given. Where it is, it says once, few, many or a class for expanded clones.

clone size: .; V gene: TRBV6-5; D gene: .; J gene: TRBJ1-2; CDR3 DNA: TGTGCCAGCGGGGGGGCAGGGTATAACTATGGCTACACCTTC; CDR3 protein: CASGGAGYNYGYTF
clone size: .; V gene: TRBV24-1; D gene: TRBD2; J gene: TRBJ2-3; CDR3 DNA: TGTGCCACCAGTGATATTCTAGCGGGCACAGATACGCAGTATTTT; CDR3 protein: CATSDILAGTDTQYF
clone size: .; V gene: TRBV14; D gene: TRBD2; J gene: TRBJ2-5; CDR3 DNA: TGTGCCAGCAGCCCGGGACTAGCGGGAGAGACCCAGTACTTC; CDR3 protein: CASSPGLAGETQYF
clone size: .; V gene: TRBV25-1; D gene: .; J gene: TRBJ2-1; CDR3 DNA: TGTGCCAGCAGTCCCCCCCACAATGAGCAGTTCTTC; CDR3 protein: CASSPPHNEQFF
clone size: once; V gene: TRBV7-2; D gene: TRBD1; J gene: TRBJ1-2; CDR3 DNA: TGTGCCAGCAGCTTCCCGGGACAGGGCTACACCTTC; CDR3 protein: CASSFPGQGYTF
clone size: .; V gene: TRBV7-9; D gene: .; J gene: TRBJ1-3; CDR3 DNA: TGTGCCAGCAGCTTAGTCGGCAGTACTGGAAACACCATATATTTT; CDR3 protein: CASSLVGSTGNTIYF
clone size: .; V gene: TRBV5-1; D gene: .; J gene: TRBJ1-1; CDR3 DNA: TGCGCCAGTCACCGGGACACGAACACTGAAGCTTTCTTT; CDR3 protein: CASHRDTNTEAFF
clone size: .; V gene: TRBV18; D gene: .; J gene: TRBJ1-1; CDR3 DNA: TGTGCCAGCTCACCACAGGGAATGAACACTGAAGCTTTCTTT; CDR3 protein: CASSPQGMNTEAFF
clone size: .; V gene: TRBV11-3; D gene: .; J gene: TRBJ2-7; CDR3 DNA: TGTGCCAGCAGCTCCGGTACGTACGAGCAGTACTTC; CDR3 protein: CASSSGTYEQYF
clone size: .; V gene: TRBV7-3; D gene: .; J gene: TRBJ2-5; CDR3 DNA: TGTGCCAGCAGCCCCCCGCCGGACTCAAAAGAGACCCAGTACTTC; CDR3 protein: CASSPPPDSKETQYF
clone size: once; V gene: TRBV4-1; D gene: .; J gene: TRBJ1-5; CDR3 DNA: TGCGCCAGCAGCCCCCAGGAATATCAGCCCCAGCATTTT; CDR3 protein: CASSPQEYQPQHF
clone size: .; V gene: TRBV19; D gene: .; J gene: TRBJ2-1; CDR3 DNA: TGTGCCAGTAGAAAGGACCCCTACAATGAGCAGTTCTTC; CDR3 protein: CASRKDPYNEQFF
clone size: .; V gene: TRBV19; D gene: .; J gene: TRBJ1-5; CDR3 DNA: TGTGCCAGTAGTATCAATCCTATGGGGGGCAATCAGCCCCAGCATTTT; CDR3 protein: CASSINPMGGNQPQHF
clone size: .; V gene: TRBV29-1; D gene: .; J gene: TRBJ1-2; CDR3 DNA: TGCAGCGTGGCCGCGGATAACTATGGCTACACCTTC; CDR3 protein: CSVAADNYGYTF
clone size: .; V gene: TRBV5-4; D gene: TRBD2; J gene: TRBJ2-7; CDR3 DNA: TGTGCCAGCAGCCCCTCGGCTAGCGGGGGGTACTACGAGCAGTACTTC; CDR3 protein: CASSPSASGGYYEQYF
clone size: .; V gene: TRBV14; D gene: TRBD2; J gene: TRBJ2-7; CDR3 DNA: TGTGCCAGCAGCCTGACTAGCGGGAGAAGTACTTTGGGCTACGAGCAGTACTTC; CDR3 protein: CASSLTSGRSTLGYEQYF
clone size: .; V gene: TRBV5-4; D gene: .; J gene: TRBJ1-2; CDR3 DNA: TGTGCCAGCAGCTTGGGTGGACCGGGTAACTATGGCTACACCTTC; CDR3 protein: CASSLGGPGNYGYTF
clone size: .; V gene: TRBV5-4; D gene: TRBD1; J gene: TRBJ2-7; CDR3 DNA: TGTGCCAGCAGCGCAGACAGGGGACGGTACGAGCAGTACTTC; CDR3 protein: CASSADRGRYEQYF
clone size: .; V gene: TRBV9; D gene: .; J gene: TRBJ2-7; CDR3 DNA: TGTGCCAGCAGCGTAGATCTTGCGGAAACCTACGAGCAGTACTTC; CDR3 protein: CASSVDLAETYEQYF
clone size: .; V gene: TRBV7-2; D gene: TRBD2; J gene: TRBJ2-1; CDR3 DNA: TGTGCCAGCAGCCTCAAGGGGAGGGAGTTCTACAATGAGCAGTTCTTC; CDR3 protein: CASSLKGREFYNEQFF
clone size: once; V gene: TRBV5-4; D gene: .; J gene: TRBJ1-1; CDR3 DNA: TGTGCCAGCAGCGAAGACCTTGCAAGGGGCACTGAAGCTTTCTTT; CDR3 protein: CASSEDLARGTEAFF
clone size: .; V gene: TRBV5-4; D gene: .; J gene: TRBJ1-3; CDR3 DNA: TGTGCCAGCAGCGCCAACCCCGCAGGGGCTTCTTTGGGGTCCGGAAACACCATATATTTT; CDR3 protein: CASSANPAGASLGSGNTIYF
clone size: once; V gene: TRBV5-6; D gene: TRBD1; J gene: TRBJ1-2; CDR3 DNA: TGTGCCAGCAGCTTGCGGACAGGGGGAAGCTATGGCTACACCTTC; CDR3 protein: CASSLRTGGSYGYTF
clone size: .; V gene: TRBV28; D gene: .; J gene: TRBJ2-3; CDR3 DNA: TGTGCCAGCAGCCCAGTTTCTCCTAGCACAGATACGCAGTATTTT; CDR3 protein: CASSPVSPSTDTQYF
clone size: .; V gene: TRBV5-1; D gene: .; J gene: TRBJ1-1; CDR3 DNA: TGCGCCAGCAGCTTGGTAACCGTGAACACTGAAGCTTTCTTT; CDR3 protein: CASSLVTVNTEAFF
clone size: .; V gene: TRBV6-1; D gene: .; J gene: TRBJ1-5; CDR3 DNA: TGTGCCAGCAGTGACCCCCCAATACGGCCCCAGCATTTT; CDR3 protein: CASSDPPIRPQHF
clone size: .; V gene: TRBV7-9; D gene: .; J gene: TRBJ1-2; CDR3 DNA: TGTGCCAGCAGCTTAGAGAATGGCTACACCTTC; CDR3 protein: CASSLENGYTF
clone size: .; V gene: TRBV7-9; D gene: .; J gene: TRBJ1-1; CDR3 DNA: TGTGCCAGCAGCTACCCGAACACTGAAGCTTTCTTT; CDR3 protein: CASSYPNTEAFF
clone size: .; V gene: TRBV4-3; D gene: .; J gene: TRBJ2-6; CDR3 DNA: TGCGCCAGCAGCCTAGTAGTCTCTGGGGCCAACGTCCTGACTTTC; CDR3 protein: CASSLVVSGANVLTF
clone size: .; V gene: TRBV11-1; D gene: .; J gene: TRBJ2-2; CDR3 DNA: TGTGCCAGCAGCTACTCCCGCGGCACCGGGGAGCTGTTTTTT; CDR3 protein: CASSYSRGTGELFF
clone size: .; V gene: TRBV7-2; D gene: TRBD2; J gene: TRBJ2-2; CDR3 DNA: TGTGCCAGCAGCTTTTCTAGCGGGACGAACACCGGGGAGCTGTTTTTT; CDR3 protein: CASSFSSGTNTGELFF
clone size: few; V gene: TRBV5-1; D gene: .; J gene: TRBJ2-7; CDR3 DNA: TGCGCCAGCAGCCGGGACCCCCCCTACGAGCAGTACTTC; CDR3 protein: CASSRDPPYEQYF
clone size: .; V gene: TRBV28; D gene: .; J gene: TRBJ2-1; CDR3 DNA: TGTGCCAGCAGCCGGACCGGGGCCCTCGATGAGCAGTTCTTC; CDR3 protein: CASSRTGALDEQFF
clone size: .; V gene: TRBV6-6; D gene: TRBD1; J gene: TRBJ1-3; CDR3 DNA: TGTGCCAGCAGTTATATTGGACAGGTCTCTGGAAACACCATATATTTT; CDR3 protein: CASSYIGQVSGNTIYF
clone size: .; V gene: TRBV27; D gene: TRBD1; J gene: TRBJ2-7; CDR3 DNA: TGTGCCAGCAGTTCCGACAGGGGATTTATCAACGAGCAGTACTTC; CDR3 protein: CASSSDRGFINEQYF
clone size: .; V gene: TRBV7-6; D gene: TRBD2; J gene: TRBJ2-5; CDR3 DNA: TGTGCCAGCAGCTTAGGTCGACTAGCGGGGAAGACCCAGTACTTC; CDR3 protein: CASSLGRLAGKTQYF
clone size: .; V gene: TRBV27; D gene: .; J gene: TRBJ1-1; CDR3 DNA: TGTGCCAGCAGTTTATCGCTGAACACTGAAGCTTTCTTT; CDR3 protein: CASSLSLNTEAFF
clone size: .; V gene: TRBV28; D gene: TRBD2; J gene: TRBJ2-7; CDR3 DNA: TGTGCCAGCACCAAGCCGGAAGAGACTAGCGGGAGGACTTACTACGAGCAGTACTTC; CDR3 protein: CASTKPEETSGRTYYEQYF
clone size: .; V gene: TRBV5-1; D gene: .; J gene: TRBJ1-1; CDR3 DNA: TGCGCCAGCAGCTTGAGAGGGAACACTGAAGCTTTCTTT; CDR3 protein: CASSLRGNTEAFF
clone size: .; V gene: TRBV7-2; D gene: .; J gene: TRBJ2-7; CDR3 DNA: TGTGCCAGCAGCTTAGGGGGCGGACAGTCCTACGAGCAGTACTTC; CDR3 protein: CASSLGGGQSYEQYF